The 28 T cell receptor beta chains below come from one sample, sequenced in a study of shared clonotypes between healthy human individuals (dated by TCRdb to the early 2020s). CD8 naive samples consisted of CD45RO-negative cells that were positively selected for CCR7, yielding a CD45RA+CCR7+ population without TemRA cells. The library was made by the immunoSEQ multiplex PCR assay. Drawn from immuneACCESS, this table holds only the in-frame rearrangements with V and J called that TCRdb kept. Clones are partly lost; checked studies trace under half to an unresolved V gene and leave the rest unexplained. The sample table holds some 1,900,000 clones, of which about 95% were seen once. In total, the top ten clones hold 1.2% of the sample. The sample taken for sequencing was naive CD8+ T cells sorted from blood. The cell subset or site label corresponds to: CD45RA+CCR7+. These receptors were collected from a young man in good health.

This chain links TRBV29-1 with TRBJ2-2; a possible D gene is TRBD1 (6 bases). CDR1 is SQVTM, CDR2 ANQGSEA, per germline. Trimming left V 5 bases short and J 2 bases short, with 15 bases between. There are 15 residues in the CDR3. The CDR3 spells CSVRIAGVNTGELFF. In DNA, the CDR3 is TGCAGCGTTCGAATTGCAGGGGTAAACACCGGGGAGCTGTTTTTT.

The V and J genes are TRBV28 and TRBJ2-1; 10 positions match TRBD2. V shed 7 bases and J 9 bases; nucleotides not matched to a gene: 12. Looked up from germline, CDR1 is MDHEN and CDR2 is SYDVKM. The CDR3 consists of 15 residues. The chain's CDR3 is CASTHLGTSESEQFF. CDR3 coding DNA: TGTGCCAGCACCCACCTCGGGACTAGCGAATCTGAGCAGTTCTTC.

J is TRBJ2-3 and V is TRBV21-1. TRBV21-1 corresponds to a pseudogene. CDR3 length equals 17 residues. DNA of the CDR3: TGTGCCAGCAGCCGTCAAAGATTGCAGGGGAGGACAGATACGCAGTATTTT. Protein sequence: CASSRQRLQGRTDTQYF.

This chain links TRBV27 with TRBJ2-1; no definite D call. Germline CDR1 reads MNHEY; CDR2 reads SMNVEV (reference sequence). The V gene lost 5 bases and the J gene lost 6 bases, with 11 bases spanning the gap. This CDR3 is 13 amino acids long. The CDR3 DNA follows: TGTGCCAGCAGTGATAAGCAGAGCAATGAGCAGTTCTTC. It specifies CASSDKQSNEQFF.

V gene TRBV11-2 combines with J gene TRBJ2-3; D is ambiguous. The germline V gene encodes CDR1 SGHAT and CDR2 FQNNGV. Trimming pared 2 bases from V and 6 bases from J, leaving 9 bases between. The CDR3 extends over 13 amino acids. Written as DNA, the CDR3 is TGTGCCAGCAGCTTAAGGTTGGCCGATACGCAGTATTTT. It translates to CASSLRLADTQYF. The variable domain in full, with the rest retrieved from reference TRBV11-2 and TRBJ2-3, is EAGVAQSPRYKIIEKRQSVAFWCNPISGHATLYWYQQILGQGPKLLIQFQNNGVVDDSQLPKDRFSAERLKGVDSTLKIQPAKLEDSAVYLCASSLRLADTQYFGPGTRLTVL.

This sequence joins TRBV9 and TRBJ2-7; D tentatively reads TRBD1 or TRBD2 (5 bases each). The germline V gene encodes CDR1 SGDLS and CDR2 YYNGEE. The V and J ends lost 0 bases and 1 base respectively, with 14 bases between them. The CDR3 runs 16 residues. In DNA, the CDR3 is TGTGCCAGCAGCGTAGGTGGCATTGAGGGGTCCTACGAGCAGTACTTC. Translation gives CASSVGGIEGSYEQYF.

The chain couples TRBV4-3 to TRBJ2-1, with D possibly matching TRBD2 (6 bases). The CDR3 length is 13 residues. Germline V gene data show CDR1 as LGHNA and CDR2 as YSLEER. The V gene lost 3 bases and the J gene lost 8 bases, with 11 bases spanning the gap. The CDR3 loop reads CASSQGLLDEQFF. The CDR3 coding sequence is TGCGCCAGCAGCCAGGGACTGTTGGATGAGCAGTTCTTC.

The chain carries TRBV2 and TRBJ2-7; 7 positions match TRBD1. V shed 6 bases and J 1 base; nucleotides not matched to a gene: 12. This CDR3 is 16 amino acids long. Germline V gene sequence: CDR1 SNHLY, CDR2 FYNNEI. DNA of the CDR3: TGTGCCAGCAGGCCAGGGACAGCTCAAGGATCCTACGAGCAGTACTTC. Its translation: CASRPGTAQGSYEQYF.

The chain combines TRBV11-2 with TRBJ2-2; TRBD1 might be the D (5 bases). Per germline, CDR1 SGHAT and CDR2 FQNNGV. The CDR3 is 14 residues long. The ends were cut back, 0 bases at V and 6 bases at J, with 8 bases in the middle. The CDR3 sequence: CASSLESRAGELFF. CDR3 coding DNA: TGTGCCAGCAGCTTAGAGAGCAGGGCCGGGGAGCTGTTTTTT.

The chain joins TRBV6-1 to TRBJ2-3, with 9 positions matching TRBD2. Germline V gene lookup returns CDR1 MNHNS and CDR2 SASEGT. The CDR3 sequence is 19 residues long. V lost 4 bases, J lost 1 base, and 15 bases stayed unmatched. CDR3 nucleotides: TGTGCCAGCAGTGGTGAAGCGGGGGGACAAAAATGGGGCACAGATACGCAGTATTTT. Its translation: CASSGEAGGQKWGTDTQYF.

The gene calls are TRBV6-6 and TRBJ2-7, with TRBD1 matching over 7 bases. The CDR3 runs 12 residues. J was trimmed by 4 bases and V by 11 bases; bases with no gene match: 8. Looked up from germline, CDR1 is MNHNY and CDR2 is SVGAGI (reference sequence). The DNA for the CDR3 is TGTGCCTCGACAGGGCCGGAGTACGAGCAGTACTTC. Its protein product is CASTGPEYEQYF.

V gene TRBV2 combines with J gene TRBJ2-7, with TRBD2 as a possible D gene (5 bases). V was cut by 8 bases and J by 5 bases, with 16 bases left in between. Germline V lookup: CDR1 SNHLY, CDR2 FYNNEI. The CDR3 is 13 amino acids. For the CDR3, the DNA is TGTGCCAGCCCTACCGAGCCCGGGGACGAGCAGTACTTC. It specifies CASPTEPGDEQYF.

The V and J genes are TRBV5-6 and TRBJ2-5; D unclear. Germline V lookup: CDR1 SGHDT, CDR2 YYEEEE. The germline V and J ends were trimmed by 0 bases and 14 bases, with 17 bases remaining between them. This CDR3 contains 13 residues. CDR3 DNA: TGTGCCAGCAGCTTGGCCCCCGCTCCGACCCTCTACTTC. Protein: CASSLAPAPTLYF.

The table lists this clone with a few counts. Other DNA sequences in this sample translate to the same CDR3. The CDR3, as DNA: TGTGCCAGCAGTTCTGGGACCGGCTACGAGCAGTACTTC. This translates into CASSSGTGYEQYF. The rearrangement joins TRBV7-9 to TRBJ2-7; D is possibly TRBD1 or TRBD2 (5 bases each). Germline CDR1 SEHNR, CDR2 FQNEAQ (reference sequence). The CDR3 loop spans 13 amino acids. Deletions cut 6 bases from V and 3 bases from J, with 12 bases between.

The chain has TRBV27 and TRBJ2-1; TRBD2 aligns across 8 bases. Germline assignment: CDR1 MNHEY and CDR2 SMNVEV (reference sequence). This CDR3 has 15 residues. V lost 0 bases to trimming and J lost 10 bases; unmatched junction nucleotides: 8. CDR3 region: CASSLSPGGPWEQFF. For the CDR3, the DNA is TGTGCCAGCAGTTTATCACCGGGAGGGCCATGGGAGCAGTTCTTC.

This chain connects TRBV5-6 to TRBJ2-7; D is undetermined. The CDR3 spans 14 residues. Germline assignment: CDR1 SGHDT and CDR2 YYEEEE. V lost 5 bases, J lost 2 bases, and 14 bases lay in between. Here the CDR3 reads CASSIREETYEQYF. CDR3 coding DNA: TGTGCCAGCAGTATCCGTGAGGAAACCTACGAGCAGTACTTC.

The chain employs TRBV5-6 and TRBJ2-3; 10 bases match TRBD1. V lost 5 bases, J lost 1 base, and 10 bases stayed unmatched. CDR1 is SGHDT and CDR2 is YYEEEE in the germline V gene. The CDR3 totals 17 residues. The CDR3 bases are TGTGCCAGCAGACAACATACCGGGACAGGGGGCACAGATACGCAGTATTTT. It yields the protein CASRQHTGTGGTDTQYF.

The rearrangement uses TRBV11-2 and TRBJ2-1, with 15 bases fitting TRBD2. Germline lookup yields CDR1 SGHAT and CDR2 FQNNGV. The CDR3 covers 18 residues. V was clipped by 0 bases and J by 3 bases; unmatched bases: 3. CDR3 DNA sequence: TGTGCCAGCAGCTTAGAGGGACTAGCGGGAGGACACTACAATGAGCAGTTCTTC. It yields the protein CASSLEGLAGGHYNEQFF.

The chain uses TRBV11-3 and TRBJ2-3; D uncertain. Trimming removed 1 base from V and 6 bases from J, with 8 bases in between. The CDR3 contains 13 residues. Per the germline V gene, CDR1 is SGHNT and CDR2 is YENEEA. The CDR3 sequence is CASSLGSPDTQYF. DNA for the CDR3: TGTGCCAGCAGCTTAGGCTCACCCGATACGCAGTATTTT.

The chain couples TRBV7-9 to TRBJ2-5, with TRBD2 matching over 14 bases. Germline CDR1 reads SEHNR; CDR2 reads FQNEAQ (reference sequence). The CDR3 totals 16 residues. Trimming cost V 1 base and J 3 bases; bases outside gene matches: 1. The DNA for the CDR3 is TGTGCCAGCAGCTTAGGGGGACTAGCGGGAGAAGAGACCCAGTACTTC. It is translated as CASSLGGLAGEETQYF.

In this sample, this clone turned up once. The V call is TRBV10-3, the J call TRBJ2-7; D unclear. The V gene lost 1 base and the J gene lost 0 bases, with 13 bases spanning the gap. Germline V lookup: CDR1 ENHRY, CDR2 SYGVKD. This CDR3 has 16 residues. This CDR3 reads CAISELKRSGSYEQYF. The CDR3 DNA reads TGTGCCATCAGTGAGTTAAAAAGGTCCGGCTCCTACGAGCAGTACTTC.

The chain carries TRBV9 and TRBJ2-1, with D perhaps matching TRBD2 (7 bases). The V gene's germline CDR1 is SGDLS and CDR2 YYNGEE. Trimming removed 3 bases from V and 8 bases from J, with 15 bases in between. This CDR3 is built from 14 residues. The CDR3 sequence is CASSEGGLADEQFF. In DNA, the CDR3 is TGTGCCAGCAGCGAGGGGGGGCTAGCCGATGAGCAGTTCTTC.

On this clone itself: This sample also contains other DNA sequences that code for the same CDR3. The chain couples TRBV18 to TRBJ2-7; D not certain. Trimming took off 3 bases at V and 2 bases at J, with 2 bases between the two ends. This CDR3 has 11 amino acids. The germline gives CDR1 KGHSH, CDR2 LQKENI. CDR3 sequence: CASSPAYEQYF. The DNA for the CDR3 is TGTGCCAGCTCACCCGCCTACGAGCAGTACTTC.

The chain joins TRBV9 to TRBJ1-3, with no clear D. Trimming took off 2 bases at V and 1 base at J, with 7 bases between the two ends. The CDR3 loop spans 14 amino acids. Germline V gene data show CDR1 as SGDLS and CDR2 as YYNGEE. This chain's CDR3 is CASSVRGSGNTIYF. In DNA, the CDR3 is TGTGCCAGCAGCGTGCGAGGGTCTGGAAACACCATATATTTT.

As concerns this clone: The same CDR3 is also encoded by other DNA sequences in this sample. This chain uses TRBV27 with TRBJ2-7; the D gene is possibly TRBD1 (6 bases). The CDR3 length is 14 residues. Trimming took 3 bases from V and 0 from J, leaving 9 bases between them. Looked up from germline, CDR1 is MNHEY and CDR2 is SMNVEV (reference sequence). DNA of the CDR3: TGTGCCAGCAGTTTCTCGGACAGCTCCTACGAGCAGTACTTC. This gives the protein CASSFSDSSYEQYF.

This clone was seen just once. The chain recombines TRBV6-5 with TRBJ1-1, with D maybe TRBD1 (6 bases). The V gene's germline CDR1 is MNHEY and CDR2 SVGAGI. Between the trimmed V and J ends, which lost 4 bases and 3 bases, there was a span of 12 bases. The CDR3 consists of 14 residues. CDR3 sequence reads: CASSSSGTYTEAFF. The DNA of the CDR3 is TGTGCCAGCAGTTCATCCGGGACATACACTGAAGCTTTCTTT.

The V call is TRBV7-2, the J call TRBJ1-1; unclear D gene. V lost 4 bases to trimming and J lost 3 bases, with 9 bases between them. Germline CDR1 and CDR2: SGHTA and FQGNSA. This CDR3 has 13 amino acids. The CDR3 coding sequence is TGTGCCAGCAGCTCCGACGGATACACTGAAGCTTTCTTT. Translation: CASSSDGYTEAFF.

This chain uses TRBV15 with TRBJ2-1; TRBD2 aligns across 7 bases. CDR1 and CDR2 from the germline V gene are LNHNV and YYDKDF (reference sequence). The CDR3 spans 13 residues. With V trimmed by 8 bases and J by 2 bases, 3 bases remained unmatched. Here the CDR3 reads CATGREPYNEQFF. The CDR3 coding sequence is TGTGCCACCGGGAGGGAGCCCTACAATGAGCAGTTCTTC.